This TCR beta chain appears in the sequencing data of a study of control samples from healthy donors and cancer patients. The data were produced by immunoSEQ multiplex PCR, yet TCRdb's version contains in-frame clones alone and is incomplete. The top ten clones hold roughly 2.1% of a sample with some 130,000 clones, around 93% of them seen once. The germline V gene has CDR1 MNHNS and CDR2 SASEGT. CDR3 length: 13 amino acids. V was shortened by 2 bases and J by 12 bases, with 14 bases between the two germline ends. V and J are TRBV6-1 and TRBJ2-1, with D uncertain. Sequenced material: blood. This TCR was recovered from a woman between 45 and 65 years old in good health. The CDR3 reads CASSELGIGGQFF. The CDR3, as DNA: TGTGCCAGCAGTGAACTAGGGATAGGTGGGCAGTTCTTC.